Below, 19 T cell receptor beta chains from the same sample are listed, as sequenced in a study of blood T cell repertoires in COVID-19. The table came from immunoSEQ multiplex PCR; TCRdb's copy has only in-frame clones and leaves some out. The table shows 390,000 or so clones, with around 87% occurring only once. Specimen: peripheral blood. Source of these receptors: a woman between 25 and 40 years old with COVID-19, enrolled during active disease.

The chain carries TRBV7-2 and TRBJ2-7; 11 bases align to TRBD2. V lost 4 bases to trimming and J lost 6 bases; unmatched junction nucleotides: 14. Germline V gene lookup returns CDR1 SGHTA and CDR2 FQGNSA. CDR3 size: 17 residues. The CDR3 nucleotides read TGTGCCAGCAGCTCTATGACACAGGCTAGCGGGAGGTCCGAGCAGTACTTC. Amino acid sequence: CASSSMTQASGRSEQYF. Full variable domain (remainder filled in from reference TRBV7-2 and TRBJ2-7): GAGVSQSPSNKVTEKGKDVELRCDPISGHTALYWYRQSLGQGLEFLIYFQGNSAPDKSGLPSDRFSAERTGGSVSTLTIQRTQQEDSAVYLCASSSMTQASGRSEQYFGPGTRLTVT.

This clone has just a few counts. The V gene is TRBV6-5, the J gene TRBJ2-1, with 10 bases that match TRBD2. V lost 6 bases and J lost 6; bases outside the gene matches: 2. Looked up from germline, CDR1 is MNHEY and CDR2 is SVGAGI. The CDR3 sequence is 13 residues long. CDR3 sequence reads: CASRLAGVNEQFF. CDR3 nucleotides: TGTGCCAGCAGGCTAGCGGGAGTCAATGAGCAGTTCTTC.

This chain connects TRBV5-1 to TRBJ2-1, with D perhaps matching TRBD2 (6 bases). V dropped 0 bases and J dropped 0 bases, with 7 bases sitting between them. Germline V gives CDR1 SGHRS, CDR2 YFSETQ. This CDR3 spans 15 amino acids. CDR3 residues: CASSLGTNSYNEQFF. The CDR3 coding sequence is TGCGCCAGCAGCTTGGGGACTAACTCCTACAATGAGCAGTTCTTC.

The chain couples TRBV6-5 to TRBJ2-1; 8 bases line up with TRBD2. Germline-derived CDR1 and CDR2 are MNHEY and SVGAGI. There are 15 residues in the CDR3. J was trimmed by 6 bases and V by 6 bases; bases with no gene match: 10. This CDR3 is CASRAISGALNEQFF. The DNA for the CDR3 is TGTGCCAGCAGAGCCATTAGCGGGGCCCTCAATGAGCAGTTCTTC.

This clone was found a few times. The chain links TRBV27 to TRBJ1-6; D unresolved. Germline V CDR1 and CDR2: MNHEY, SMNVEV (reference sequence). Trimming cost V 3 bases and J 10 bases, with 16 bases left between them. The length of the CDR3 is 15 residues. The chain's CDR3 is CASSFSPSLGSPLHF. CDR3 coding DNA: TGTGCCAGCAGTTTCTCACCGTCTCTAGGATCACCCCTCCACTTT.

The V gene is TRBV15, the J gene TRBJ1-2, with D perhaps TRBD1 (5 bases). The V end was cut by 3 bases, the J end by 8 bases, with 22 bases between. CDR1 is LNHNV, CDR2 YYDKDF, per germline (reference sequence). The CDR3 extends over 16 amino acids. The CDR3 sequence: CATSRGGEDRKLGYTF. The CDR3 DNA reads TGTGCCACCAGCAGGGGAGGGGAAGACAGAAAACTAGGCTACACCTTC. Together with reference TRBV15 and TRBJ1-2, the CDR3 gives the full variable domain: DAMVIQNPRYQVTQFGKPVTLSCSQTLNHNVMYWYQQKSSQAPKLLFHYYDKDFNNEADTPDNFQSRRPNTSFCFLDIRSPGLGDTAMYLCATSRGGEDRKLGYTFGSGTRLTVV.

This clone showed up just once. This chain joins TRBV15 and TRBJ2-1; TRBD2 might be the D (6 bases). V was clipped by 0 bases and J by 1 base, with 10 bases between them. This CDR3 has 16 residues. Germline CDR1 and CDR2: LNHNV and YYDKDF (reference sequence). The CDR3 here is CATSRDAGGSYNEQFF. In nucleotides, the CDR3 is TGTGCCACCAGCAGAGATGCCGGGGGTTCCTACAATGAGCAGTTCTTC.

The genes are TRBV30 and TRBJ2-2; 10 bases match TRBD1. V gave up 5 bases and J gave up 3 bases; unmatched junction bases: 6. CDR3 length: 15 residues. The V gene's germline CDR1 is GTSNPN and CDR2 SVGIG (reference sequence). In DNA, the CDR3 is TGTGCCTGGGACCGGGACAGGGGTGACACCGGGGAGCTGTTTTTT. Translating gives CAWDRDRGDTGELFF.

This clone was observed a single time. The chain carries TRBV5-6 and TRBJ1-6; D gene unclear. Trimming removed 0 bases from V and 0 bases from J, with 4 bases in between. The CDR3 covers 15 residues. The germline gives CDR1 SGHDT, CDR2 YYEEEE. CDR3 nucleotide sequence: TGTGCCAGCAGCTTGGTGAGCTCCTATAATTCACCCCTCCACTTT. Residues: CASSLVSSYNSPLHF.

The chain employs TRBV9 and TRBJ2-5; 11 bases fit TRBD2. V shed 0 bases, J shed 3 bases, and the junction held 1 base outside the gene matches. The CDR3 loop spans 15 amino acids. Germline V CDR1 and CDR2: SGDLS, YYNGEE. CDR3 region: CASSVGGLAEETQYF. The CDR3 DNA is TGTGCCAGCAGCGTAGGGGGACTAGCGGAAGAGACCCAGTACTTC.

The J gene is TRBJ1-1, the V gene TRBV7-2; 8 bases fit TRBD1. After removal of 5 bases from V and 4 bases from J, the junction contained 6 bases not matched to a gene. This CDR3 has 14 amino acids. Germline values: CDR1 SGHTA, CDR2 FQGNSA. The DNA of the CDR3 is TGTGCCAGCAGCGTACGACAGGGGTCCACTGAAGCTTTCTTT. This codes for CASSVRQGSTEAFF.

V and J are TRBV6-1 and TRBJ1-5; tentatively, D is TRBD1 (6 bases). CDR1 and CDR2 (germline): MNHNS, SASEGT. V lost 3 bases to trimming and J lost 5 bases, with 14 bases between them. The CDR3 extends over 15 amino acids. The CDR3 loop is CASSDGGPGDQPQHF. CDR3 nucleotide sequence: TGTGCCAGCAGTGACGGGGGGCCAGGGGATCAGCCCCAGCATTTT.

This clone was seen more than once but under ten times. CDR3 nucleotides: TGTGCCAGCAGCCCAACAGGGACCGGGGAGCTGTTTTTT. This sequence encodes CASSPTGTGELFF. V is TRBV12-3 or TRBV12-4 and J is TRBJ2-2; the D gene is possibly TRBD1 (6 bases). Deletions cut 6 bases from V and 5 bases from J, with 10 bases between. This CDR3 is 13 amino acids long.

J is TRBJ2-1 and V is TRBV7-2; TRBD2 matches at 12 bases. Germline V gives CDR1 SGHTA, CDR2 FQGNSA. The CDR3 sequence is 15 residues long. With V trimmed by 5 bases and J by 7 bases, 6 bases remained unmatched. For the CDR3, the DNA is TGTGCCAGCAGCCAATTTGGACTAGCGGGGAATGAGCAGTTCTTC. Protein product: CASSQFGLAGNEQFF.

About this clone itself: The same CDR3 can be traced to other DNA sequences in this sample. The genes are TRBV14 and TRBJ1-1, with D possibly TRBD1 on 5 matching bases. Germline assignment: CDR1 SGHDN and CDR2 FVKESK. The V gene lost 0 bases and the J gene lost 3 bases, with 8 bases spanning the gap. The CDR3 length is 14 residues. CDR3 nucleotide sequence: TGTGCCAGCAGCCAAGATTGGGGGGACACTGAAGCTTTCTTT. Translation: CASSQDWGDTEAFF.

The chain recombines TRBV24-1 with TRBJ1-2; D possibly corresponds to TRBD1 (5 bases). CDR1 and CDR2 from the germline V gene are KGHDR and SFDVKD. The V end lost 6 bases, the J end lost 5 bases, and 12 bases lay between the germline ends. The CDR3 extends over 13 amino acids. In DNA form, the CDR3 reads TGTGCCACCAGTATTGGGCAGGGATATGGCTACACCTTC. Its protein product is CATSIGQGYGYTF.

CDR3 nucleotides: TGTGCCAGCAGTGCAGCCGGACTAGCGGACCACGAGCAGTACTTC. Protein sequence: CASSAAGLADHEQYF. The chain recombines TRBV6-1 with TRBJ2-7; 10 bases align to TRBD2. CDR3 length: 15 residues. Per the germline V gene, CDR1 is MNHNS and CDR2 is SASEGT. V shed 4 bases and J 5 bases; nucleotides not matched to a gene: 8.

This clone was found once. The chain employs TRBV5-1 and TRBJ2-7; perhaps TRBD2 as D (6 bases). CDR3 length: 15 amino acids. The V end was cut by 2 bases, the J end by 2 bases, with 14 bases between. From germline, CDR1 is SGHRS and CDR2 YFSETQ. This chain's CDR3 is CASSFVEGRTYEQYF. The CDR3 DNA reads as TGCGCCAGCAGCTTCGTGGAGGGGCGGACCTACGAGCAGTACTTC.

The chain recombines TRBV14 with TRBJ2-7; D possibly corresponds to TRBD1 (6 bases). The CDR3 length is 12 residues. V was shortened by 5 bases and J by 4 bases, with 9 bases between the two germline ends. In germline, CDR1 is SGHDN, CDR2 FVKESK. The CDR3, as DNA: TGTGCCAGCAGCGGCACAGGGTACGAGCAGTACTTC. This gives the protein CASSGTGYEQYF.